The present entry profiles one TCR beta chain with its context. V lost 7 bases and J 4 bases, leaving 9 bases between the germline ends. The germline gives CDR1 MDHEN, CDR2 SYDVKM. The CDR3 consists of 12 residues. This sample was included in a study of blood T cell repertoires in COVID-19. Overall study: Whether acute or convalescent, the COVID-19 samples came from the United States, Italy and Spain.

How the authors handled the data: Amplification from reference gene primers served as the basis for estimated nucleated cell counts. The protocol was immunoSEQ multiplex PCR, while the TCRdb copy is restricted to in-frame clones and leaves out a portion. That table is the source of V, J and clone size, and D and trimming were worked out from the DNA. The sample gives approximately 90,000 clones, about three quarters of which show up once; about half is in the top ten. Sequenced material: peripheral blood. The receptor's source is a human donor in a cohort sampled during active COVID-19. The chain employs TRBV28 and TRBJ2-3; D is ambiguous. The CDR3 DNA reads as TGTGCCAGCACCAATGGGCCAGATACGCAGTATTTT. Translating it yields CASTNGPDTQYF.